Presented here are 20 T cell receptor beta chains from one specimen sequenced in a study of human T cells and chemical hapten exposure. TCRdb redid the calling of the RACE reads with MiXCR, one entry per CDR3 protein. This table has more than 300,000 distinct CDR3 sequences, 4.5% to 5.5% appearing once. This sample's time point: pre-sensitization, week 0. Treatment: therapeutic diphenylcyclopropenone sensitization with weekly scalp DPC. Source: whole blood, taken in connection with sensitization to the hapten diphenylcyclopropenone (DPC). Source of these receptors: a young woman with alopecia areata. Some clones in this sample may be carry-over from other donors' samples.

This clonotype was seen a few times. The rearrangement links TRBV6-2 or TRBV6-3 to TRBJ1-5; D gene ambiguous. The CDR3 loop spans 15 amino acids. Per germline, CDR1 MNHEY and CDR2 SVGEGT. Trimming stripped 8 bases from V and 7 bases from J, with 21 bases between. The DNA of the CDR3 is TGTGCCAGCGCTTTCCGGTCGGGGTGGCAACAGCCCCAGCATTTT. It yields the protein CASAFRSGWQQPQHF.

The J gene is TRBJ1-3, the V gene TRBV7-8; D is perhaps TRBD1 (5 bases). Germline V gene lookup returns CDR1 SGHVS and CDR2 FQNEAQ. The CDR3 loop spans 16 amino acids. V lost 5 bases, J lost 0 bases, and 14 bases lay in between. The CDR3 loop reads CASSPGTVYSGNTIYF. The CDR3 DNA follows: TGTGCCAGCAGCCCAGGGACGGTTTACTCTGGAAACACCATATATTTT.

The sample holds a few counts of this clonotype. The rearrangement joins TRBV28 to TRBJ1-2; 7 bases are a match to TRBD1. CDR3 size: 13 residues. Trimming took 9 bases from V and 1 from J; bases not matched to a gene: 5. Germline assignment: CDR1 MDHEN and CDR2 SYDVKM. Written as DNA, the CDR3 is TGTGCCAGTTGGGACAGAGTTAACTATGGCTACACCTTC. Protein sequence: CASWDRVNYGYTF.

This clonotype was found a few times. V gene TRBV7-2 combines with J gene TRBJ1-3; weak D call: TRBD1 (6 bases). Germline V CDR1 and CDR2: SGHTA, FQGNSA. The CDR3 contains 14 residues. V was clipped by 5 bases and J by 4 bases, with 12 bases between them. The CDR3 DNA follows: TGTGCCAGCAGCGCACAGGGTGGAGGAAACACCATATATTTT. This gives the protein CASSAQGGGNTIYF.

This clonotype was counted a few times. This rearrangement joins TRBV4-2 to TRBJ1-1, with 8 bases matching TRBD1. Per germline, CDR1 LGHNA and CDR2 YNFKEQ. J was trimmed by 3 bases and V by 3 bases; bases with no gene match: 6. CDR3 length equals 15 residues. This chain's CDR3 is CASSHRPGGDTEAFF. As DNA, the CDR3 is TGTGCCAGCAGCCATCGTCCAGGGGGCGACACTGAAGCTTTCTTT.

There are many counts of this clonotype. The rearrangement joins TRBV5-1 to TRBJ2-5; perhaps TRBD1 as D (5 bases). This CDR3 contains 18 residues. CDR1 and CDR2 (germline): SGHRS, YFSETQ. V lost 0 bases and J 0 bases, leaving 18 bases between the germline ends. The CDR3 here is CASSLVIGDRDNQETQYF. CDR3 bases: TGCGCCAGCAGCTTGGTTATAGGTGACAGAGACAACCAAGAGACCCAGTACTTC.

The gene calls are TRBV28 and TRBJ1-6; 7 bases fit TRBD1. The germline gives CDR1 MDHEN, CDR2 SYDVKM. This CDR3 is 15 amino acids long. J was trimmed by 6 bases and V by 6 bases; bases with no gene match: 8. The CDR3 sequence: CASSLGGIPNSPLHF. The CDR3 coding sequence is TGTGCCAGCAGCCTAGGGGGCATCCCTAATTCACCCCTCCACTTT.

This clonotype has a handful of counts. The J gene is TRBJ2-2, the V gene TRBV4-3; TRBD2 aligns across 14 bases. The germline gives CDR1 LGHNA, CDR2 YSLEER. V lost 4 bases and J lost 7; bases outside the gene matches: 5. This CDR3 region has 16 residues. CDR3 amino acids: CASSPGLAGVFGELFF. The CDR3, as DNA: TGCGCCAGCAGCCCGGGACTAGCGGGGGTTTTCGGGGAGCTGTTTTTT.

The V and J genes are TRBV13 and TRBJ1-6; D possibly corresponds to TRBD1 (5 bases). Germline CDR1 is PRHDT and CDR2 is FYEKMQ (reference sequence). Trimming took off 0 bases at V and 9 bases at J, with 15 bases between the two ends. The CDR3 covers 16 residues. CDR3 sequence reads: CASSLGRGRVASPLHF. CDR3 nucleotide sequence: TGTGCCAGCAGCTTAGGCCGAGGCAGGGTAGCTTCACCCCTCCACTTT.

This clonotype was seen at least ten times. The chain carries TRBV6-2 or TRBV6-3 and TRBJ1-5, with D perhaps matching TRBD1 (6 bases). V lost 0 bases to trimming and J lost 9 bases, with 15 bases between them. CDR3 length: 15 amino acids. Germline V gene data show CDR1 as MNHEY and CDR2 as SVGEGT. CDR3 DNA: TGTGCCAGCAGTTACTCCCGACAGGCCCTGGGGCCCCAGCATTTT. This sequence encodes CASSYSRQALGPQHF.

In this sample, this clonotype turned up a few times. V usage is TRBV6-6 and J usage is TRBJ1-1, with 9 positions matching TRBD1. This CDR3 has 14 amino acids. Germline CDR1 MNHNY, CDR2 SVGAGI (reference sequence). J lost 5 bases, V lost 7 bases, and 8 bases had no gene match. The CDR3 nucleotides are TGTGCCAGCACTGGACAGGGGTTTGGAACTGAAGCTTTCTTT. Translating it yields CASTGQGFGTEAFF.

The chain carries TRBV5-5 and TRBJ2-7; weak D call: TRBD2 (5 bases). The CDR3 is 14 amino acids. The V end was cut by 4 bases, the J end by 1 base, with 12 bases between. In germline, CDR1 is SGHKS, CDR2 YYEKEE (reference sequence). CDR3 amino acids: CASSQDRTSYEQYF. CDR3 DNA sequence: TGTGCCAGCAGCCAGGACCGGACTTCCTACGAGCAGTACTTC.

This clonotype has ten or more counts. The chain combines TRBV20-1 with TRBJ1-2, with 10 bases aligning to TRBD1. The junction had 8 bases not matched to a gene; V was cut back by 3 bases and J by 4 bases. The CDR3 length is 15 residues. The germline V gene has CDR1 DFQATT and CDR2 SNEGSKA (reference sequence). CDR3 DNA sequence: TGCAGTGCTAGTCGATCCCGGACAGGGGGCTATGGCTACACCTTC. Its protein is CSASRSRTGGYGYTF.

In the case of this clonotype: A much larger clone is a single base away; this may be a read error. The CDR3 does not close with the conserved phenylalanine or tryptophan, likely indicating a read error. This chain's CDR3 is CASSGTESNEQFL. Written as DNA, the CDR3 is TGTGCCAGCAGCGGGACAGAATCCAATGAGCAGTTCTTA. J is TRBJ2-1 and V is TRBV6-4, with TRBD1 matching 7 bases. Losses at the gene ends were 6 bases for V and 6 bases for J; bases not matched to a gene: 5. The CDR3 spans 13 residues. The germline V gene encodes CDR1 MRHNA and CDR2 SNTAGT.

This clonotype has just a few counts. V gene TRBV18 combines with J gene TRBJ2-3; 12 bases match TRBD2. This CDR3 has 17 amino acids. Looked up from germline, CDR1 is KGHSH and CDR2 is LQKENI. After removal of 3 bases from V and 2 bases from J, the junction contained 6 bases not matched to a gene. The CDR3 sequence is CASSPRTSGENTDTQYF. CDR3 DNA: TGTGCCAGCTCACCCCGGACTAGCGGGGAGAACACAGATACGCAGTATTTT.

The sample holds many counts of this clonotype. This CDR3 reads CASGLGAGETQYF. CDR3 in DNA: TGTGCTAGTGGTTTGGGGGCAGGCGAGACCCAGTACTTC. The chain employs TRBV12-5 and TRBJ2-5; unclear D gene. The CDR3 sequence is 13 residues long. V was cut by 1 base and J by 5 bases, with 8 bases left in between. The germline V gene has CDR1 LGHNT and CDR2 FRNRAP.

In its sample, this clonotype was seen many times. The chain combines TRBV7-3 with TRBJ2-2; 11 nucleotides match TRBD1. This CDR3 has 16 amino acids. Germline V lookup: CDR1 SGHTA, CDR2 FQGTGA. J gave up 6 bases and V 3 bases, and 6 bases lay outside the gene matches. This CDR3 is CASSFVGQGVAGELFF. In DNA form, the CDR3 reads TGTGCCAGCAGCTTCGTGGGACAGGGGGTCGCCGGGGAGCTGTTTTTT.

This clonotype was found a few times. DNA for the CDR3: TGCGCCAGCAGCCCCCGGGACAGGGTTATTTCCGAGCGTGGCTACACCTTC. Translated, it gives CASSPRDRVISERGYTF. This rearrangement joins TRBV5-1 to TRBJ1-2, with 9 bases fitting TRBD1. Germline CDR1 is SGHRS and CDR2 is YFSETQ. The V gene end was trimmed by 4 bases and the J gene end by 7 bases; junction bases not matched to a gene: 17. This CDR3 spans 17 amino acids. Looking up the rest from reference TRBV5-1 and TRBJ1-2 gives the full variable domain: KAGVTQTPRYLIKTRGQQVTLSCSPISGHRSVSWYQQTPGQGLQFLFEYFSETQRNKGNFPGRFSGRQFSNSRSEMNVSTLELGDSALYLCASSPRDRVISERGYTFGSGTRLTVV.

This clonotype came up a few times. The genes are TRBV6-4 and TRBJ2-6; D unresolved. V was trimmed by 6 bases and J by 0 bases, leaving 18 bases between them. Per germline, CDR1 MRHNA and CDR2 SNTAGT. The CDR3 has 18 residues. CDR3 sequence: CASSPEVGFSSGANVLTF. The DNA of the CDR3 is TGTGCCAGCAGCCCCGAGGTTGGTTTCAGCTCTGGGGCCAACGTCCTGACTTTC.

This clonotype has a count of ten or more. V gene TRBV6-1 combines with J gene TRBJ2-3; 7 nucleotides align to TRBD1. The CDR3 has 15 amino acids. V shed 5 bases and J 2 bases; nucleotides not matched to a gene: 7. Germline V gene sequence: CDR1 MNHNS, CDR2 SASEGT. In DNA form, the CDR3 reads TGTGCCAGCAGTAGGGACAGTACTCCCACAGATACGCAGTATTTT. Translated, it gives CASSRDSTPTDTQYF.